This T cell receptor (beta chain) appears in the sequencing data of a study of T-cell reconstitution after alpha-beta-depleted transplantation in children. Study findings and constraints: About two months after transplant, alpha-beta T cells reportedly came from several hundred expanded graft clones.

The CDR3 sequence is 14 residues long. The ends were cut back, 2 bases at V and 5 bases at J, with 13 bases in the middle. CDR1 is MNHEY, CDR2 SVGEGT, per germline. Unique molecular identifiers tagged the TCRbeta library. One entry per CDR3 protein, called by TCRdb with MiXCR from the PCR reads. The top ten clones hold 14% of a sample with fewer than 550,000 distinct CDR3 sequences, over 9.5% of them seen once. Ten or more counts support this clonotype. Its antigen is unknown. The source is a female patient aged 2-10 years who had a stem cell transplant for aplastic anemia, so the T cells may come from the graft donor. The chain links TRBV6-2 or TRBV6-3 to TRBJ2-7; D is possibly TRBD1 (5 bases). Here the sequenced sample was PBMCs, mostly from graft donor cells, taken 180 days after TCRalphabeta/CD19-depleted stem cell transplant. CDR3 sequence (DNA): TGTGCCAGCAGTTACAGTACAGGCTCTCACGAGCAGTACTTC. Encoded protein: CASSYSTGSHEQYF.